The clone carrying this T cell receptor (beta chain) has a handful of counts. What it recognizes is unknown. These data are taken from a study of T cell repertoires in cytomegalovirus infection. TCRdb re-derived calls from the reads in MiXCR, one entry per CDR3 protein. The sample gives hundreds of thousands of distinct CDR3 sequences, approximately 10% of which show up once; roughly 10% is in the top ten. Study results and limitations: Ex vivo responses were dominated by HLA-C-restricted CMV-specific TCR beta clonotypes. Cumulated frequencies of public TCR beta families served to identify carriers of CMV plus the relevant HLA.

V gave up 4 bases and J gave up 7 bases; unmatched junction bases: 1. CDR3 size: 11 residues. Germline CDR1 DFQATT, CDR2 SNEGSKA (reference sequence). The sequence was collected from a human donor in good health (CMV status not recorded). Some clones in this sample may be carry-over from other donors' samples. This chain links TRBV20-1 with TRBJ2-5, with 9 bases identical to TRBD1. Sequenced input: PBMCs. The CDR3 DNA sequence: TGCAGTGCTACGGACAGGGGGACCCAGTACTTC. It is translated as CSATDRGTQYF.